The 15 T cell receptor beta chains below come from one sample, sequenced in a study. TCRdb used MiXCR to reprocess the RT-PCR reads, holding one entry per CDR3 protein. The data show about 700,000 distinct CDR3 sequences, 12% to 15% seen once. The sample comprised memory CD4+ T cells from blood. The receptors here all came from a female donor in good health, serving as a healthy control.

This clonotype came up a few times. This chain links TRBV27 with TRBJ2-3, with D maybe TRBD1 (5 bases). Per the germline V gene, CDR1 is MNHEY and CDR2 is SMNVEV (reference sequence). The germline V and J ends were trimmed by 8 bases and 6 bases, with 12 bases remaining between them. The CDR3 contains 12 residues. The DNA of the CDR3 is TGTGCCAGCCGACCGTCAGGGGATACGCAGTATTTT. Encoded protein: CASRPSGDTQYF.

This clonotype was seen a handful of times. This sequence joins TRBV15 and TRBJ1-2, with D possibly being TRBD1 (6 bases). Germline values: CDR1 LNHNV, CDR2 YYDKDF (reference sequence). The CDR3 extends over 16 amino acids. V was cut by 0 bases and J by 8 bases, with 19 bases left in between. CDR3 nucleotide sequence: TGTGCCACCAGCAGAGAGACGGGGGGGCCAGCTGGAGGCTACACCTTC. Amino acids: CATSRETGGPAGGYTF.

This clonotype was observed a handful of times. The chain recombines TRBV6-6 with TRBJ1-2; possible D gene TRBD1, 5 bases. This CDR3 comprises 14 residues. Trimming pared 7 bases from V and 7 bases from J, leaving 19 bases between. Germline V lookup: CDR1 MNHNY, CDR2 SVGAGI (reference sequence). CDR3 bases: TGTGCCAGCAATCCCCACGACAGTCTAAGTGGCTACACCTTC. This translates into CASNPHDSLSGYTF.

This clonotype was counted only a few times. The gene calls are TRBV7-2 and TRBJ1-1; perhaps TRBD1 as D (5 bases). Germline V gives CDR1 SGHTA, CDR2 FQGNSA. With 5 bases removed from V and 7 bases from J, the gap between germline ends came to 14 bases. CDR3 length: 13 amino acids. CDR3 loop: CASSPDPQGEAFF. CDR3 DNA sequence: TGTGCCAGCAGCCCAGACCCCCAGGGTGAAGCTTTCTTT.

The V and J genes are TRBV24-1 and TRBJ2-3; 9 nucleotides agree with TRBD2. This CDR3 contains 15 residues. Germline loops: CDR1 KGHDR, CDR2 SFDVKD. After removal of 5 bases from V and 7 bases from J, the junction contained 9 bases not matched to a gene. CDR3 residues: CATSVSREGLNTQYF. In nucleotides, the CDR3 is TGTGCCACCAGTGTATCGCGGGAGGGCCTAAATACGCAGTATTTT.

V gene TRBV6-1 combines with J gene TRBJ1-5; D is unclear. This CDR3 has 17 residues. V was trimmed by 5 bases and J by 6 bases, leaving 23 bases between them. The V gene's germline CDR1 is MNHNS and CDR2 SASEGT. In DNA form, the CDR3 reads TGTGCCAGCAGTAGAATCCACTCAGGACTGGATGGTCAGCCCCAGCATTTT. Translation: CASSRIHSGLDGQPQHF.

The sample holds many counts of this clonotype. The V gene is TRBV9, the J gene TRBJ1-4, with D maybe TRBD1 (6 bases). This CDR3 region has 14 residues. Germline CDR1 reads SGDLS; CDR2 reads YYNGEE. V dropped 3 bases and J dropped 7 bases, with 13 bases sitting between them. Written as DNA, the CDR3 is TGTGCCAGCAGCGCCCATGCAGGGGTTGAAAAACTGTTTTTT. Residues: CASSAHAGVEKLFF.

This clonotype turned up a few times. The rearrangement links TRBV7-9 to TRBJ1-1; D is unresolved. Germline V gives CDR1 SEHNR, CDR2 FQNEAQ (reference sequence). Trimming pared 5 bases from V and 0 bases from J, leaving 16 bases between. This CDR3 has 16 amino acids. This chain's CDR3 is CASSEFGGRLNTEAFF. DNA of the CDR3: TGTGCCAGCAGCGAGTTCGGCGGACGGCTGAACACTGAAGCTTTCTTT.

This clonotype was seen a handful of times. In DNA, the CDR3 is TGCAGTGCTACCAGGGACGGGAACTATGGCTACACCTTC. It translates to CSATRDGNYGYTF. The genes are TRBV20-1 and TRBJ1-2; D perhaps matches TRBD1 (5 bases). The CDR3 spans 13 residues. Between the trimmed V and J ends, which lost 4 bases and 2 bases, there was a span of 11 bases. Per the germline V gene, CDR1 is DFQATT and CDR2 is SNEGSKA (reference sequence).

This clonotype was counted once. The chain employs TRBV5-4 and TRBJ1-1; D unclear. Between the trimmed V and J ends, which lost 1 base and 0 bases, there was a span of 10 bases. Germline assignment: CDR1 SGHNT and CDR2 YYREEE (reference sequence). The CDR3 loop spans 15 amino acids. The chain's CDR3 is CASSLSGRMNTEAFF. The CDR3 nucleotides are TGTGCCAGCAGCTTGTCAGGCAGAATGAACACTGAAGCTTTCTTT.

The CDR3 spells CASRTLRSGDTQYF. CDR3 sequence (DNA): TGCGCCAGCAGAACACTACGGTCCGGAGATACGCAGTATTTT. The chain joins TRBV5-1 to TRBJ2-3; D gene uncertain. Germline V gene sequence: CDR1 SGHRS, CDR2 YFSETQ. This CDR3 is built from 14 residues. V was clipped by 5 bases and J by 5 bases, with 15 bases between them.

A few counts support this clonotype. The chain employs TRBV7-2 and TRBJ2-7; 9 nucleotides match TRBD1. Trimming cost V 2 bases and J 4 bases; bases outside gene matches: 6. The CDR3 spans 15 residues. Per the germline V gene, CDR1 is SGHTA and CDR2 is FQGNSA. The CDR3 coding sequence is TGTGCCAGCAGCTTAACCGGGACAGGGCTATACGAGCAGTACTTC. Residues: CASSLTGTGLYEQYF.

A remark on this clonotype: Since a much larger clone is just one base distant, this may be a read error. Here the CDR3 DNA reads TGTGCCTGCAGTTTAGCCCTAGGTGACCAAGAGACCCAGTACTTC. Protein product: CACSLALGDQETQYF. V and J are TRBV12-3 or TRBV12-4 and TRBJ2-5, with D hard to call. This CDR3 has 15 amino acids.

In its sample, this clonotype was seen many times. The V and J genes are TRBV4-2 and TRBJ2-5; D possibly corresponds to TRBD1 (6 bases). Germline values: CDR1 LGHNA, CDR2 YNFKEQ. The CDR3 consists of 15 residues. V gave up 1 base and J gave up 3 bases, with 12 bases separating them. The CDR3 protein is CASSQGAGTKETQYF. The CDR3 nucleotides read TGTGCCAGCAGCCAAGGCGCCGGGACAAAAGAGACCCAGTACTTC.

This clonotype was detected only a few times. V usage is TRBV11-2 and J usage is TRBJ1-5; D is uncertain. V was trimmed by 0 bases and J by 1 base, leaving 7 bases between them. The CDR3 covers 15 residues. Germline CDR1 SGHAT, CDR2 FQNNGV. The CDR3 nucleotides read TGTGCCAGCAGCTTAGATCGCAGCAGCAATCAGCCCCAGCATTTT. Protein: CASSLDRSSNQPQHF.